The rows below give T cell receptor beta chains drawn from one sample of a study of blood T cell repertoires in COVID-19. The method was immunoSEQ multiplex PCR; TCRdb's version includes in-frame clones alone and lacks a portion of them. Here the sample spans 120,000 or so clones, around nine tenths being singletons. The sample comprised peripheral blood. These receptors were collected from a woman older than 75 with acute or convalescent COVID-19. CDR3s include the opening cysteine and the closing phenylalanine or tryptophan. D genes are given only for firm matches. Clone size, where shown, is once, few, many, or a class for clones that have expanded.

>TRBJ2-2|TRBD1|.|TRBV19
CASSQTGGHGELFF
TGTGCCAGTAGTCAGACAGGGGGCCACGGGGAGCTGTTTTTT
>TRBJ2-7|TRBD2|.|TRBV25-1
CASLDPTSGSYEQYF
TGTGCCAGCCTTGATCCCACTAGCGGGAGTTACGAGCAGTACTTC
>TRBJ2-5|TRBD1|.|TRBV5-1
CASSLKTGKETQYF
TGCGCCAGCAGCTTAAAGACAGGGAAAGAGACCCAGTACTTC
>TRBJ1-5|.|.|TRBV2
CASRGDISPQHF
TGTGCCAGCAGAGGGGATATCAGCCCCCAGCATTTT
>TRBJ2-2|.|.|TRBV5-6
CASSGSGPTTGELFF
TGTGCCAGCAGCGGAAGCGGGCCCACCACCGGGGAGCTGTTTTTT
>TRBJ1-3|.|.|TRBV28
CASRPYRDGNTIYF
TGTGCCAGCAGACCCTACAGGGATGGAAACACCATATATTTT
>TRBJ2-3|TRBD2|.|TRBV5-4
CASSLRLAGTSTDTQYF
TGTGCCAGCAGCTTGAGACTAGCGGGTACTAGCACAGATACGCAGTATTTT
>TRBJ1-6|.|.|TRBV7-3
CASSLSGGNSPLHF
TGTGCCAGCAGCTTATCGGGAGGGAATTCACCCCTCCACTTT
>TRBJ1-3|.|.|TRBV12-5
CASESGSGNTIYF
TGTGCTAGTGAGTCAGGGTCTGGAAACACCATATATTTT
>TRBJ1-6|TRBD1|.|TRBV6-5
CASMGQLYNSPLHF
TGTGCCAGCATGGGACAGCTCTATAATTCACCCCTCCACTTT
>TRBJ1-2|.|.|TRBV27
CASSLFGGDAGNYGYTF
TGTGCCAGCAGTTTATTCGGGGGGGACGCAGGAAACTATGGCTACACCTTC
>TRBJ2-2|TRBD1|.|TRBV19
CASDEGAGAIGELFF
TGTGCCAGTGACGAGGGGGCTGGAGCTATCGGGGAGCTGTTTTTT
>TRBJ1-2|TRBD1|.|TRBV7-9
CASSATGGDLYGYTF
TGTGCCAGCAGCGCCACAGGGGGCGACCTCTATGGCTACACCTTC
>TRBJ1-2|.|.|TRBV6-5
CASSYAPGWGYTF
TGTGCCAGCAGTTACGCGCCAGGGTGGGGCTACACCTTC
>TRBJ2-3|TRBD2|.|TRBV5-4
CASSLSPGTSMSNTQYF
TGTGCCAGCAGCTTGTCTCCGGGGACTAGCATGTCTAATACGCAGTATTTT
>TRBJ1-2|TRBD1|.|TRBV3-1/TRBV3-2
CASTPTTGGAYGYTF
TGTGCCAGCACCCCGACCACAGGGGGCGCCTATGGCTACACCTTC
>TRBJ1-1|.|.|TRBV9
CASSVGGDLNTEAFF
TGTGCCAGCAGCGTAGGGGGGGACTTGAACACTGAAGCTTTCTTT
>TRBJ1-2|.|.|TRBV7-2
CASSLAGGAGYGYTF
TGTGCCAGCAGCTTAGCAGGGGGGGCTGGCTATGGCTACACCTTC
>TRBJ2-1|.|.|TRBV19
CASSIGPYNEQFF
TGTGCCAGTAGTATTGGGCCGTACAATGAGCAGTTCTTC
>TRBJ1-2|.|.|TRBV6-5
CASTQQGRNYGYTF
TGTGCCAGCACCCAACAGGGAAGGAACTATGGCTACACCTTC
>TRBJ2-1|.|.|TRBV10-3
CAISDAGYNEQFF
TGTGCCATCAGTGATGCAGGGTACAATGAGCAGTTCTTC
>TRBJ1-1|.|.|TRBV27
CASRPRGIHTEAFF
TGTGCCAGCAGACCGAGGGGGATTCACACTGAAGCTTTCTTT
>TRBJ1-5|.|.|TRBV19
CASSPTSSVWSNQPQHF
TGTGCCAGTAGTCCCACCAGCAGCGTGTGGAGCAATCAGCCCCAGCATTTT
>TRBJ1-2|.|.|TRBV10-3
CAISQTAYYGYTF
TGTGCCATCAGCCAGACAGCATACTATGGCTACACCTTC
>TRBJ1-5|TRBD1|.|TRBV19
CASSMTTGGWQPQHF
TGTGCCAGTAGTATGACCACAGGGGGTTGGCAGCCCCAGCATTTT
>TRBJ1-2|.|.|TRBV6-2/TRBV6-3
CASSYSTGDLSFYGYTF
TGTGCCAGCAGTTACTCGACAGGCGATCTGTCGTTCTATGGCTACACCTTC
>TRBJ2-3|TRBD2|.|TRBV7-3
CASSPGRRGRIPSTDTQYF
TGTGCCAGCAGCCCAGGGAGGCGCGGGAGGATCCCGAGCACAGATACGCAGTATTTT
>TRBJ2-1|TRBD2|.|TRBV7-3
CASSQQLAGPYNEQFF
TGTGCCAGCAGCCAACAACTAGCGGGACCCTACAATGAGCAGTTCTTC
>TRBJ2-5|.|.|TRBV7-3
CASSKDGLQYF
TGTGCCAGCAGCAAGGACGGACTCCAGTACTTC
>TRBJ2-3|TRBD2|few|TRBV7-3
CASSKGLADTDTQYF
TGTGCCAGCAGTAAGGGACTAGCGGACACAGATACGCAGTATTTT
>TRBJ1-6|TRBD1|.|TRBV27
CASRAGGERPLHF
TGTGCCAGCAGGGCAGGGGGAGAGAGACCCCTCCACTTT
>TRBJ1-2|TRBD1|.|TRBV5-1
CASSLVPGGAEYGYTF
TGCGCCAGCAGCTTGGTCCCAGGGGGAGCGGAATATGGCTACACCTTC
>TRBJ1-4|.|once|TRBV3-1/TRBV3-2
CASSQVMTNEKLFF
TGTGCCAGCAGCCAAGTGATGACAAATGAAAAACTGTTTTTT
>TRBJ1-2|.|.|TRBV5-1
CASSFSTENYGYTF
TGCGCCAGCAGCTTTAGTACGGAGAACTATGGCTACACCTTC
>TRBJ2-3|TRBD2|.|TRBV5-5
CASSLGTSGAHTQYF
TGTGCCAGCAGCTTGGGGACTAGCGGGGCTCATACGCAGTATTTT
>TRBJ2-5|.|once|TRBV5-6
CASSSLPETQYF
TGTGCCAGCAGCTCCCTCCCCGAGACCCAGTACTTC